This TCR beta chain derives from a study of blood T cell repertoires in COVID-19. Study summary: The United States, Italy and Spain were the sources of the acute and convalescent COVID-19 samples. Sources were T cells, B-cell-depleted T cells, or PBMCs; the material itself was cDNA or gDNA.

CDR1 is SGHKS and CDR2 is YYEKEE in the germline V gene (reference sequence). Trimming shortened V by 4 bases and J by 5 bases, and 21 bases separated the two germline ends. This CDR3 has 16 residues. In the source study's methods: Amplification of reference gene primers was used by the study to estimate nucleated cell counts. Here immunoSEQ multiplex PCR was the method, and the copy in TCRdb shows in-frame clones only, minus some. The V and J calls and clone size come from that table; D and trimming were worked out from the DNA. This table has roughly 100,000 clones, about four fifths appearing once.

The origin of this receptor is a woman aged 80 or over with acute or convalescent COVID-19. J is TRBJ1-2 and V is TRBV5-5; maybe TRBD1 (5 bases). The sequencing input was peripheral blood. The CDR3 sequence is CASSLILTGTLYGYTF. Written as DNA, the CDR3 is TGTGCCAGCAGCCTAATCTTAACCGGGACTCTTTATGGCTACACCTTC.